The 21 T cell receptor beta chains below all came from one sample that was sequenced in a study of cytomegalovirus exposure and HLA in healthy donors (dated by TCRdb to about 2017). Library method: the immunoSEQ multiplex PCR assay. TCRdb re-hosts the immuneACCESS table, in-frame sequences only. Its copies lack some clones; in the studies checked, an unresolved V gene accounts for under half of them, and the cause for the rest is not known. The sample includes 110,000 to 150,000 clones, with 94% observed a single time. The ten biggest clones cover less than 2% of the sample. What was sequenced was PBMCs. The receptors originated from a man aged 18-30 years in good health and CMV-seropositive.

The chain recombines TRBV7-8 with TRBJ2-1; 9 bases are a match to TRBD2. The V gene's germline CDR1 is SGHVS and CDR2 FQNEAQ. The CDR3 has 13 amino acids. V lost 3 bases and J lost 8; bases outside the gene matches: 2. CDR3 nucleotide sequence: TGTGCCAGCAGCTTCCGACTAGCGGATGAGCAGTTCTTC. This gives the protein CASSFRLADEQFF.

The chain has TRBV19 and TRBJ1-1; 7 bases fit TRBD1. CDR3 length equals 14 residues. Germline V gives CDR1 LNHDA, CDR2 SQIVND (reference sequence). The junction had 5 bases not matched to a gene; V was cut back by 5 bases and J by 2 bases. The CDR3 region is CASSVDRDNTEAFF. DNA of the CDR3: TGTGCCAGTAGTGTTGACAGGGACAACACTGAAGCTTTCTTT.

The CDR3 nucleotides are TGTGCGGAGGCACACCGCACAGATACGCAGTATTTT. Protein product: CAEAHRTDTQYF. The rearrangement links TRBV6-5 to TRBJ2-3; D perhaps matches TRBD2 (5 bases). This CDR3 comprises 12 residues. Germline V lookup: CDR1 MNHEY, CDR2 SVGAGI.

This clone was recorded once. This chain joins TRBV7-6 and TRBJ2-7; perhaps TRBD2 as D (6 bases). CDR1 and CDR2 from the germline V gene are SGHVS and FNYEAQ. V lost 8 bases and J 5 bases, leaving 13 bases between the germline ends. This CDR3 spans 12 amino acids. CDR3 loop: CASAGLGDEQYF. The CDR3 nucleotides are TGTGCCAGCGCGGGATTAGGCGACGAGCAGTACTTC.

The CDR3 sequence: CASSPGQGQYGYTF. The CDR3 nucleotides read TGTGCCAGCAGCCCCGGACAGGGACAATATGGCTACACCTTC. V gene TRBV5-4 combines with J gene TRBJ1-2; TRBD1 matches at 8 bases. Germline assignment: CDR1 SGHNT and CDR2 YYREEE (reference sequence). The length of the CDR3 is 14 residues. V lost 4 bases and J lost 5; bases outside the gene matches: 7.

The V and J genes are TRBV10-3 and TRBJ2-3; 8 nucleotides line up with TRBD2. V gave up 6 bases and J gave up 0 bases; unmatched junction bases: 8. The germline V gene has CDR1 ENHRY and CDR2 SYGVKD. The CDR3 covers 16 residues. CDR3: CAISQTSAGSTDTQYF. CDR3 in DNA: TGTGCCATCAGCCAGACTAGCGCGGGGAGCACAGATACGCAGTATTTT.

CDR3 in amino acids: CASSEWGQGNNLYYGYTF. CDR3 nucleotide sequence: TGTGCCAGCAGTGAATGGGGACAGGGGAACAACTTGTACTATGGCTACACCTTC. The chain uses TRBV25-1 and TRBJ1-2; 10 positions agree with TRBD1. V was pared by 1 base and J by 3 bases, with 11 bases of the junction left unmatched. The CDR3 runs to 18 residues. Germline V gives CDR1 MGHDK, CDR2 SYGVNS.

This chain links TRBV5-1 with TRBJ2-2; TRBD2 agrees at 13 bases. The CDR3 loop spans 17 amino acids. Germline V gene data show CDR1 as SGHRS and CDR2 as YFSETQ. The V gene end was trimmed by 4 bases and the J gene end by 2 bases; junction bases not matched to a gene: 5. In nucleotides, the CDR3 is TGCGCCAGCAGCCCCCCGGGACTAGCGGGAAACACCGGGGAGCTGTTTTTT. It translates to CASSPPGLAGNTGELFF. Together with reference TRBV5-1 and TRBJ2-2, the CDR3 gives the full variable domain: KAGVTQTPRYLIKTRGQQVTLSCSPISGHRSVSWYQQTPGQGLQFLFEYFSETQRNKGNFPGRFSGRQFSNSRSEMNVSTLELGDSALYLCASSPPGLAGNTGELFFGEGSRLTVL.

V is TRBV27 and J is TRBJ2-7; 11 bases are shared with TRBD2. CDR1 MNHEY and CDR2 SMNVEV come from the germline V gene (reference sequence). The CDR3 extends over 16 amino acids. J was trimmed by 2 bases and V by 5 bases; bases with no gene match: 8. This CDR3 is CASSVALAGVTYEQYF. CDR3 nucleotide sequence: TGTGCCAGCAGTGTCGCACTAGCGGGAGTAACCTACGAGCAGTACTTC.

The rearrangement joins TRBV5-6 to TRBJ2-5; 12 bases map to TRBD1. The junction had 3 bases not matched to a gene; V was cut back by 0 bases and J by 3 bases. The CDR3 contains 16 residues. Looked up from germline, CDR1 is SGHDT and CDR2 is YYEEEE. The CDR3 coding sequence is TGTGCCAGCAGCTTGGTGGGACAGGGGGCTAAAGAGACCCAGTACTTC. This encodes CASSLVGQGAKETQYF.

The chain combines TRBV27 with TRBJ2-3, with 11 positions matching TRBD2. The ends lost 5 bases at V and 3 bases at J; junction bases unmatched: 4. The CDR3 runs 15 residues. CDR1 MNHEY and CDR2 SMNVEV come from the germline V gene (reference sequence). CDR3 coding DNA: TGTGCCAGCAGTCCGCGGACTAGCGGGACAGATACGCAGTATTTT. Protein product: CASSPRTSGTDTQYF.

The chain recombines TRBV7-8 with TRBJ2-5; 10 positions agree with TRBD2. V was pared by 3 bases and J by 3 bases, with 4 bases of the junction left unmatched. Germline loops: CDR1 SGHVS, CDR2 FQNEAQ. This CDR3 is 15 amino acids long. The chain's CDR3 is CASSFNSGRKETQYF. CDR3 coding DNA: TGTGCCAGCAGCTTCAATAGCGGGAGGAAAGAGACCCAGTACTTC. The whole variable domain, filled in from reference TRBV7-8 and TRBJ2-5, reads GAGVSQSPRYKVAKRGQDVALRCDPISGHVSLFWYQQALGQGPEFLTYFQNEAQLDKSGLPSDRFFAERPEGSVSTLKIQRTQQEDSAVYLCASSFNSGRKETQYFGPGTRLLVL.

This CDR3 is CASSFTGAGELFF. Written as DNA, the CDR3 is TGTGCCAGCAGTTTCACGGGAGCCGGGGAGCTGTTTTTT. The chain has TRBV27 and TRBJ2-2; tentatively, D is TRBD2 (6 bases). V lost 3 bases to trimming and J lost 6 bases, with 8 bases between them. Germline-derived CDR1 and CDR2 are MNHEY and SMNVEV (reference sequence). This CDR3 is built from 13 residues.

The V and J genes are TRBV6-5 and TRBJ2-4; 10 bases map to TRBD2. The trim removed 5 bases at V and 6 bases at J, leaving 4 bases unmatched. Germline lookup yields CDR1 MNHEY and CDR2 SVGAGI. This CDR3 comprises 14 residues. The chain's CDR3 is CASSNRLAGNIQYF. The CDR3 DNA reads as TGTGCCAGCAGTAACCGACTAGCGGGAAACATTCAGTACTTC.

CDR3: CASSPTPGNYEQYF. The CDR3 bases are TGTGCCAGCAGCCCAACTCCAGGGAACTACGAGCAGTACTTC. V is TRBV5-4 and J is TRBJ2-7; tentatively, D is TRBD1 (5 bases). Germline CDR1 SGHNT, CDR2 YYREEE (reference sequence). With 4 bases removed from V and 3 bases from J, the gap between germline ends came to 14 bases. CDR3 length equals 14 residues.

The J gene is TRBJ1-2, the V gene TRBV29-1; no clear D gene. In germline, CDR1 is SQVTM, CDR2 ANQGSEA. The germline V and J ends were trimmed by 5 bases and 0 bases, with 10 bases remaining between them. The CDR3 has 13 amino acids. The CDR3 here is CSVQPDSNYGYTF. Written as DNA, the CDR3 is TGCAGCGTTCAGCCAGACTCTAACTATGGCTACACCTTC.

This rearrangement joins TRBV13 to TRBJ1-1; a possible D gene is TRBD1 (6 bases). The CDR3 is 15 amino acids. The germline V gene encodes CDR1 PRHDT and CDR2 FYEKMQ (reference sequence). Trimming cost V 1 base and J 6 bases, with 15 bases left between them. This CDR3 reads CASSLVRGAGSEAFF. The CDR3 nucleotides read TGTGCCAGCAGCTTAGTCCGGGGGGCGGGGTCTGAAGCTTTCTTT.

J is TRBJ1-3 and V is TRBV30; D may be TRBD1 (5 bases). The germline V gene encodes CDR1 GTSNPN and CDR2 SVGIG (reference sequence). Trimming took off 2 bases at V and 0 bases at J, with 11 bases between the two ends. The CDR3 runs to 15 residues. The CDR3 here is CAWSIGGNSGNTIYF. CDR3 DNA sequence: TGTGCCTGGAGTATCGGGGGTAACTCTGGAAACACCATATATTTT.

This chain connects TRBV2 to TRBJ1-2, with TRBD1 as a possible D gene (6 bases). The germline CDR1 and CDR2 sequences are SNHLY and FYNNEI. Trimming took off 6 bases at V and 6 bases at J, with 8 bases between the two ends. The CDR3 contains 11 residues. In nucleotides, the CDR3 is TGTGCCAGCAGAGGACAGAATGGCTACACCTTC. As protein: CASRGQNGYTF.

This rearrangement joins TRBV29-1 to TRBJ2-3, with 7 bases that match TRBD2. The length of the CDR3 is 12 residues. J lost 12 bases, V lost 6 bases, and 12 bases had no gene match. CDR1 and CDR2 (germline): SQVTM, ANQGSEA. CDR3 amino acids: CSVPGERGVQYF. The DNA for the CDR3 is TGCAGCGTCCCTGGCGAGCGGGGCGTACAGTATTTT.

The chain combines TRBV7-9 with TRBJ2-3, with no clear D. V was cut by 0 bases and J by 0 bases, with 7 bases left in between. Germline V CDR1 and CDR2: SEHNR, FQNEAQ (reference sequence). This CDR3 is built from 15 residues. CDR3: CASSLATLSTDTQYF. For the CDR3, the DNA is TGTGCCAGCAGCTTAGCGACATTAAGCACAGATACGCAGTATTTT.